A selection of T cell receptor beta chains follows, all from one sample in a study of T cells in Graves' hyperthyroidism and ophthalmopathy. TCRdb independently ran MiXCR on the multiplex PCR reads; one entry per CDR3 protein. The sample includes 700,000 to 950,000 distinct CDR3 sequences, about a third of them seen just once. The sequencing input was blood. The receptors were sampled from a woman aged 35 to 49 with Graves' hyperthyroidism. Each CDR3 is given without its conserved first and last residue. Each record gives: D gene, V gene, J gene, clone size, CDR3 protein. D genes are given only for firm matches. Expanded clones get a size class; other rows say once, few or many, or leave the size out.

D: -; V: TRBV28; J: TRBJ1-3; size: -; CDR3: ASSFLTGGNTIY
D: -; V: TRBV7-9; J: TRBJ1-2; size: few; CDR3: ASSLGSDSYYGYT
D: -; V: TRBV10-3; J: TRBJ2-3; size: few; CDR3: AITGGGPGDTQY
D: -; V: TRBV20-1; J: TRBJ2-5; size: many; CDR3: SAGTHQETQY
D: -; V: TRBV7-8; J: TRBJ1-3; size: -; CDR3: ASSLVGQGTGNTIY
D: -; V: TRBV19; J: TRBJ1-4; size: many; CDR3: ASSIDTEKLF
D: -; V: TRBV2; J: TRBJ2-7; size: -; CDR3: ASSRASGYEQY
D: -; V: TRBV19; J: TRBJ1-4; size: few; CDR3: ASSPIGGLGGEKLF
D: -; V: TRBV12-3/TRBV12-4; J: TRBJ1-4; size: few; CDR3: ASRSGSYNEKLF
D: TRBD2; V: TRBV20-1; J: TRBJ2-5; size: -; CDR3: SAIGREGTDTQY
D: -; V: TRBV2; J: TRBJ2-7; size: -; CDR3: ASSLRKTYEQY
D: -; V: TRBV4-1; J: TRBJ1-3; size: -; CDR3: ASSQVLRQTGNTIY
D: TRBD2; V: TRBV29-1; J: TRBJ2-7; size: few; CDR3: SVVGLAGVGHLYEQY
D: -; V: TRBV4-1; J: TRBJ2-7; size: -; CDR3: ASSHATRNFRYEQY
D: -; V: TRBV19; J: TRBJ2-6; size: -; CDR3: ASGGLWTSGANVLT
D: -; V: TRBV18; J: TRBJ2-7; size: few; CDR3: ASSQERFEQY
D: -; V: TRBV28; J: TRBJ2-7; size: few; CDR3: ASSPTGFQARDPY
D: -; V: TRBV7-2; J: TRBJ1-2; size: many; CDR3: ASTLAPGIGYGYT
D: -; V: TRBV19; J: TRBJ2-5; size: many; CDR3: ASKIAEGQETQY
D: -; V: TRBV24-1; J: TRBJ1-5; size: many; CDR3: ATSDPVFGSWDQPQH
D: -; V: TRBV18; J: TRBJ2-5; size: -; CDR3: ASSRDQQETQY
D: TRBD2; V: TRBV5-1; J: TRBJ2-7; size: few; CDR3: ASSEGRGLAGSYEQY
D: -; V: TRBV11-2; J: TRBJ1-1; size: few; CDR3: ASTEGTQSEAF
D: TRBD1; V: TRBV7-2; J: TRBJ2-7; size: -; CDR3: ASSRGQGEYEQY
D: -; V: TRBV6-5; J: TRBJ1-4; size: -; CDR3: ASSYSGTGRAEKLF
D: TRBD1; V: TRBV4-1; J: TRBJ1-5; size: -; CDR3: ASSQEQGQSGQPQH
D: TRBD1; V: TRBV25-1; J: TRBJ1-6; size: many; CDR3: ASADRVVNSPLH
D: TRBD1; V: TRBV20-1; J: TRBJ1-2; size: -; CDR3: SASYRDRGDYYGYT
D: -; V: TRBV6-1; J: TRBJ1-2; size: -; CDR3: ASSPQYRGHYGYT
D: TRBD2; V: TRBV5-6; J: TRBJ2-5; size: -; CDR3: ASSSVPGLTTQETQY
D: TRBD1; V: TRBV28; J: TRBJ2-2; size: -; CDR3: ASTRDSVAGELF
D: -; V: TRBV19; J: TRBJ1-1; size: many; CDR3: ASSIGGRATEAF
D: TRBD1; V: TRBV7-2; J: TRBJ1-1; size: once; CDR3: ASSQPGTGGNTEAF
D: TRBD1; V: TRBV5-1; J: TRBJ2-6; size: few; CDR3: ASSPMTGGTGANVLT
D: -; V: TRBV7-2; J: TRBJ1-1; size: few; CDR3: ASSLSGLTEAF
D: -; V: TRBV9; J: TRBJ1-1; size: -; CDR3: ASSSGVGLNTEAF
D: -; V: TRBV12-3/TRBV12-4; J: TRBJ1-1; size: many; CDR3: ASSPLQLNTEAF
D: TRBD2; V: TRBV29-1; J: TRBJ2-7; size: many; CDR3: SAVGGGTYEQY
D: TRBD1; V: TRBV10-3; J: TRBJ2-7; size: -; CDR3: AISEPGQVGEQY
D: TRBD1; V: TRBV3-1; J: TRBJ1-1; size: -; CDR3: ASSHAGQGKMAEAF
D: TRBD1; V: TRBV12-3/TRBV12-4; J: TRBJ2-7; size: few; CDR3: ASSRTQGYEQY
D: -; V: TRBV10-1; J: TRBJ2-3; size: few; CDR3: ASSEWGDTQY
D: -; V: TRBV7-9; J: TRBJ2-3; size: -; CDR3: ASSWLGVERTDTQY
D: -; V: TRBV20-1; J: TRBJ2-7; size: many; CDR3: SARDWREPEQY
D: -; V: TRBV5-5; J: TRBJ2-2; size: -; CDR3: ASNGDHGELF
D: TRBD1; V: TRBV27; J: TRBJ1-3; size: few; CDR3: ASSPGGHTIY
D: TRBD2; V: TRBV10-3; J: TRBJ2-7; size: -; CDR3: ASSGRPGAGALVQY
D: -; V: TRBV20-1; J: TRBJ2-7; size: many; CDR3: SARVRDYEQY
D: -; V: TRBV7-9; J: TRBJ2-7; size: -; CDR3: ASSHGPGYEQY
D: -; V: TRBV7-9; J: TRBJ1-5; size: -; CDR3: ASGDGQLNQPQH
D: -; V: TRBV28; J: TRBJ1-1; size: few; CDR3: ASSNGGGSPEAF
D: -; V: TRBV25-1; J: TRBJ1-6; size: -; CDR3: ASLNSPLH
D: -; V: TRBV7-2; J: TRBJ1-6; size: -; CDR3: ASSGGQSPLH